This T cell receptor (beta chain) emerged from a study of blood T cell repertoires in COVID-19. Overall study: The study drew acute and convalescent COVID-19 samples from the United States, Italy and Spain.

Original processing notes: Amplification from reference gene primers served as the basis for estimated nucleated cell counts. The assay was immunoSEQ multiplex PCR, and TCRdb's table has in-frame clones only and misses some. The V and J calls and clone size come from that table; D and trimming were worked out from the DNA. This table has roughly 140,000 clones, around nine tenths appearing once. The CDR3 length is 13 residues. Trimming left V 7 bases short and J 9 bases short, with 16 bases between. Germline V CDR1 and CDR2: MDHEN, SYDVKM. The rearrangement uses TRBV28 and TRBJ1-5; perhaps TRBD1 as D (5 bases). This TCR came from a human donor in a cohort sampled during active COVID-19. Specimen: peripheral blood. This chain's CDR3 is CASTPRGFWPQHF. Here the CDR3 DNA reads TGTGCCAGCACCCCACGGGGGTTTTGGCCCCAGCATTTT. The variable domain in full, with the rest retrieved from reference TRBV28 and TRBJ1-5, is DVKVTQSSRYLVKRTGEKVFLECVQDMDHENMFWYRQDPGLGLRLIYFSYDVKMKEKGDIPEGYSVSREKKERFSLILESASTNQTSMYLCASTPRGFWPQHFGDGTRLSIL.